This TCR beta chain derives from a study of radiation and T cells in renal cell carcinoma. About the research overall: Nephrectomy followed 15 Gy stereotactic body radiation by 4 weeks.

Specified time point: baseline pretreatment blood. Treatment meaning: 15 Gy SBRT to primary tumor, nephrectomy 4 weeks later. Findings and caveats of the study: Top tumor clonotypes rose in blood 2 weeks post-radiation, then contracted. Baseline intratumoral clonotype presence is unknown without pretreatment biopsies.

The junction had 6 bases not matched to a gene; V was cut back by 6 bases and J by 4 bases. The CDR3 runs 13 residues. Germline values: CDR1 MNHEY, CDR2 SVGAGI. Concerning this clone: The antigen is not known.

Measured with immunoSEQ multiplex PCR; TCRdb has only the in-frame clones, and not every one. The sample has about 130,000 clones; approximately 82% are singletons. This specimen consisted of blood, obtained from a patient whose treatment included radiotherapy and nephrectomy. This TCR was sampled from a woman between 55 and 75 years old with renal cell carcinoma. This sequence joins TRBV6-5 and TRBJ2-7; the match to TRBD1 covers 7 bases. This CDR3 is CASSRQGVYEQYF. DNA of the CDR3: TGTGCCAGCAGCCGACAGGGAGTTTACGAGCAGTACTTC.